This T cell receptor (beta chain) was obtained from a study of blood T cell repertoires in COVID-19. In the source study's methods: Reference gene primer amplification in the assay estimated nucleated cell counts. Libraries were prepared by immunoSEQ multiplex PCR; TCRdb keeps only in-frame clonotypes and omits some of them. The V and J calls and clone size were taken over from that table, and D and trimming were inferred from the DNA. The data show roughly 250,000 clones, with around 90% seen just once and about 0.8% held by the top ten. This TCR came from a man under 40 with COVID-19, enrolled during active disease. Specimen: peripheral blood.

As DNA, the CDR3 is TGTGCCAGCAGTCGTTATGACAGTCAAACGCCCCAGCATTTT. Translated, it gives CASSRYDSQTPQHF. V and J are TRBV7-2 and TRBJ1-5; D is possibly TRBD1 (5 bases). The ends were cut back, 6 bases at V and 9 bases at J, with 18 bases in the middle. CDR1 and CDR2 (germline): SGHTA, FQGNSA. The CDR3 covers 14 residues.